This TCR beta chain came from a study of blood T cell repertoires in COVID-19. Study context: Sources were T cells, B-cell-depleted T cells, or PBMCs; the material itself was cDNA or gDNA.

Here immunoSEQ multiplex PCR was the method, and the copy in TCRdb shows in-frame clones only, minus some. The sample lists under 300,000 clones, roughly 90% occurring once. Sequencing used PBMCs or T cells enriched from blood (not recorded which). The receptor's source is a woman in her thirties or forties who had recovered from COVID-19.

The CDR3 sequence: CASTWHSGNTIYF. DNA of the CDR3: TGTGCCAGCACTTGGCACTCTGGAAACACCATATATTTT. The chain employs TRBV6-5 and TRBJ1-3; no clear D gene. This CDR3 is 13 amino acids long. Germline values: CDR1 MNHEY, CDR2 SVGAGI. Trimming removed 7 bases at V and 0 bases at J, with 7 bases between.